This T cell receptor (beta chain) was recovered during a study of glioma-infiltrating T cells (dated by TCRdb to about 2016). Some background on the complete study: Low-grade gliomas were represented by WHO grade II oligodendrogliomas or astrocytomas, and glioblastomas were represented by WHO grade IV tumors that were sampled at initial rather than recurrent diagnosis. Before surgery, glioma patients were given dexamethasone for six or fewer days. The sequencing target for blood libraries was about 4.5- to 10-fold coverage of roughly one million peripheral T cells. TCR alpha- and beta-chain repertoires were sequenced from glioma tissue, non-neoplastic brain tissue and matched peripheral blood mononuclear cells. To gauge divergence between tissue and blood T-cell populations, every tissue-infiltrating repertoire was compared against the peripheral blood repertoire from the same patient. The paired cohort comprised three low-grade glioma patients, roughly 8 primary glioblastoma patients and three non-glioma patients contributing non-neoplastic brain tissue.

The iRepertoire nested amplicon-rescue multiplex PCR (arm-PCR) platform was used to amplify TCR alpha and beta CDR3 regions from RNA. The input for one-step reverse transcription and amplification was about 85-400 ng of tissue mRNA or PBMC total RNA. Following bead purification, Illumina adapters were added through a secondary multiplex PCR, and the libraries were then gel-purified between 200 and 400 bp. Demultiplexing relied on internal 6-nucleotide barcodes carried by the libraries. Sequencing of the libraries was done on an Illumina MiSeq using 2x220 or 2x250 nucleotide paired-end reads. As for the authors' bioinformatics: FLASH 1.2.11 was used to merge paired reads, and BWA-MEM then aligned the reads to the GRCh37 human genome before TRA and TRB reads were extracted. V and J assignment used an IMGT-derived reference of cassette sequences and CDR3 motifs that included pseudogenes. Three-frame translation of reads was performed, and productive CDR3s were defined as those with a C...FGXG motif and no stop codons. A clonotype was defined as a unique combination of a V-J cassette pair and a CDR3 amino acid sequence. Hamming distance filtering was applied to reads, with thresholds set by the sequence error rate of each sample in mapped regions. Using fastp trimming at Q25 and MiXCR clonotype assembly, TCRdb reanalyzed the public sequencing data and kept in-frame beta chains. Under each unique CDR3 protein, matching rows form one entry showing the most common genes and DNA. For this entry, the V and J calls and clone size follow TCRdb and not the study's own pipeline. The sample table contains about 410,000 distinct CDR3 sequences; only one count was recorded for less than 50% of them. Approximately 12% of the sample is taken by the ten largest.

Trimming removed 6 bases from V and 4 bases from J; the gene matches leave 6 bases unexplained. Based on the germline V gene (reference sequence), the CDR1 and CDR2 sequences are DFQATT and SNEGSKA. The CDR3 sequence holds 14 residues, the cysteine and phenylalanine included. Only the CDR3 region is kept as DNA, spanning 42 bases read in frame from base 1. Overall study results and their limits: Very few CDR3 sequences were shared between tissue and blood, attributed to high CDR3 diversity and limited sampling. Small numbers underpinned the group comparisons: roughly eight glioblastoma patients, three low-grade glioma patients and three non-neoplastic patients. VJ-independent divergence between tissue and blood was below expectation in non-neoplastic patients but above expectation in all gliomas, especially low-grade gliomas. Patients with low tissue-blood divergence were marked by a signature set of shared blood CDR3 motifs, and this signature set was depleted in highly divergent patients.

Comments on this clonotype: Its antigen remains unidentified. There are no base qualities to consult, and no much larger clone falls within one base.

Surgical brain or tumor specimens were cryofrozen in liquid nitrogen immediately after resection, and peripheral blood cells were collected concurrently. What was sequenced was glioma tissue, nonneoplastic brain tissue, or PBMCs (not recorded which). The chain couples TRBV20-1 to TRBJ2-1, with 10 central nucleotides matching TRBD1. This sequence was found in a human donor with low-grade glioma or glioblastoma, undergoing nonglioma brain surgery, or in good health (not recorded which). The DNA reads TGCAGTGCGAACCGGGACAGGGGTTACAATGAGCAGTTCTTC. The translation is CSANRDRGYNEQFF.